This T cell receptor (beta chain) was profiled in a study of T-cell reconstitution after alpha-beta-depleted transplantation in children. CDR1 SGHTA and CDR2 FQGNSA come from the germline V gene. The CDR3 loop spans 16 amino acids. Trimming cost V 5 bases and J 3 bases; bases outside gene matches: 3. This clonotype was counted between two and nine times. Researchers prepared the TCRbeta library using unique molecular identifiers, the study reports. TCRdb itself ran the PCR reads through MiXCR, one entry per CDR3 protein. Of under 250,000 distinct CDR3 sequences in the sample, roughly a quarter were seen once.

This clonotype was sampled from a female patient between 2 and 15 years old who had a stem cell transplant for congenital amegakaryocytic thrombocytopenia, so the T cells may come from the graft donor. Sequencing was performed on PBMCs, mostly from graft donor cells, taken 360 days after TCRalphabeta/CD19-depleted stem cell transplant. This chain joins TRBV7-2 and TRBJ2-2; 13 bases are shared with TRBD2. The CDR3 DNA reads TGTGCCAGCAGCCTTGGGACTAGCGGGGACACCGGGGAGCTGTTTTTT. This codes for CASSLGTSGDTGELFF.